Listed below are T cell receptor beta chains from one sample, sequenced in a study of cytomegalovirus exposure and HLA in healthy donors. Clones were read by immunoSEQ multiplex PCR, and TCRdb kept only the in-frame ones, dropping some. Of hundreds of thousands of clones listed, 86% are singletons. The source material was PBMCs. The receptor source for this set is a woman aged 18-29 years in good health and CMV-seronegative. CDR3s include the opening cysteine and the closing phenylalanine or tryptophan. Fields, in order: D gene, J gene, clone size, V gene, CDR3 DNA, CDR3 protein. D genes are given only for firm matches. Size values are once, few and many counts, or a class for expanded clones, and some rows have none.

-,TRBJ2-2,few,TRBV27,TGTGCCAGCAACCCCGGGAGCGGGGAGCTGTTTTTT,CASNPGSGELFF
-,TRBJ1-6,-,TRBV5-1,TGCGCCAGCAGGACAGATATCTCCTATAATTCACCCCTCCACTTT,CASRTDISYNSPLHF
-,TRBJ2-7,-,TRBV7-2,TGTGCCAGCAGCTTAGGTTCCCCACTGGAAGGGGTGTGGCAGTACTTC,CASSLGSPLEGVWQYF
-,TRBJ2-5,-,TRBV9,TGTGCCACCACAGTTACAGGGTCTTCGGGAGAGACCCAGTACTTC,CATTVTGSSGETQYF
-,TRBJ2-7,-,TRBV4-1,TGCGCCAGCAGCCACCCGACAGGCCCCTACGAGCAGTACTTC,CASSHPTGPYEQYF
TRBD1,TRBJ1-5,-,TRBV4-2,TGTGCCAGCAGCCAAGAATTGGGACAGGGGAGTCAGCCCCAGCATTTT,CASSQELGQGSQPQHF
TRBD1,TRBJ2-1,once,TRBV19,TGTGCCAGTACCCCCCGGGACAGGGTGTTCCCTACTGAGCAGTTCTTC,CASTPRDRVFPTEQFF
-,TRBJ1-1,-,TRBV5-4,TGTGCCAGCAGCCCCATCGGGACAACTGTGAAAGCTTTCTTT,CASSPIGTTVKAFF
-,TRBJ2-7,-,TRBV5-6,TGTGCCAGCAGCTTGTCTGCTAGCGCGAGCTCCTACGAGCAGTACTTC,CASSLSASASSYEQYF
TRBD2,TRBJ2-1,-,TRBV9,TGTGCCAGCAGCGTAGGAGCGGGAGTTAGAGATGAGCAGTTCTTC,CASSVGAGVRDEQFF
TRBD1,TRBJ2-1,-,TRBV18,TGTGCCAGCTCACGGGACAGGGCCCACAATGAGCAGTTCTTC,CASSRDRAHNEQFF
-,TRBJ2-7,few,TRBV15,TGTGCCACCAGCAGAGATAGGGCCGGGACCTACGAGCAGTACTTC,CATSRDRAGTYEQYF
-,TRBJ2-3,-,TRBV18,TGTGCCAGCTCACCGTCTTCAGGATCAGATACGCAGTATTTT,CASSPSSGSDTQYF
-,TRBJ2-1,-,TRBV19,TGTGCCAGTAGTACCGGTGGAGGAGGCCCCTACAATGAGCAGTTCTTC,CASSTGGGGPYNEQFF
TRBD1,TRBJ2-1,-,TRBV11-3,TGTGCCAGCAGCTTAGGACAGGGGCTCGAGCAGTTCTTC,CASSLGQGLEQFF
-,TRBJ1-2,-,TRBV11-2,TGTGCCAGCAGCTTAGTGCGGGACTATAACTATGGCTACACCTTC,CASSLVRDYNYGYTF
TRBD2,TRBJ2-5,-,TRBV4-1,TGCGCCAGCAGCCCGGGGACTAGCGGGGGGAAAGAGACCCAGTACTTC,CASSPGTSGGKETQYF
-,TRBJ1-5,-,TRBV7-9,TGTGCCAGCAGCTTAAAGGGGAAGGATGGCTTCAATCAGCCCCAGCATTTT,CASSLKGKDGFNQPQHF
-,TRBJ2-7,-,TRBV5-1,TGCGCCAGCAGCTTGGAGGTGGGGGGTAAGCAGTACTTC,CASSLEVGGKQYF
-,TRBJ2-3,-,TRBV18,TGTGCCAGCTCACCGTTAGACACAGATACGCAGTATTTT,CASSPLDTDTQYF
-,TRBJ1-6,-,TRBV7-8,TGTGCCAGCAGCTTAGGTTGGGGGGATGGTTACGATAATTCACCCCTCCACTTT,CASSLGWGDGYDNSPLHF
TRBD1,TRBJ1-2,-,TRBV27,TGTGCCAGCAGTTTCGGATGGGACAGGGGTGGCTACACCTTC,CASSFGWDRGGYTF
-,TRBJ1-2,few,TRBV7-9,TGTGCCAGCAGCTTGGCCGCTGGCTATGGCTACACCTTC,CASSLAAGYGYTF
-,TRBJ1-1,-,TRBV6-5,TGTGCCAGCAGTGAGGTTCAAGCTTTCTTT,CASSEVQAFF
-,TRBJ2-1,-,TRBV19,TGTGCCAGTAGTATTCAGGGGAGCGTTATTGAGCAGTTCTTC,CASSIQGSVIEQFF
-,TRBJ1-4,-,TRBV20-1,TGCAGTGCTGTCTTACAGGAAAAACTGTTTTTT,CSAVLQEKLFF
-,TRBJ1-2,-,TRBV4-1,TGCGCCAGCAGCCAAGATCTGGCAGGTAGAAGTGGCTACACCTTC,CASSQDLAGRSGYTF
-,TRBJ2-7,-,TRBV27,TGTGCCAGCAGCCCCTACTTTTCCGATTACGAGCAGTACTTC,CASSPYFSDYEQYF
TRBD1,TRBJ1-6,-,TRBV5-4,TGTGCCAGCAGCTTGGAGGGACAGGGGTACTCACCCCTCCACTTT,CASSLEGQGYSPLHF
-,TRBJ1-3,-,TRBV2,TGTGCCAGCAGCGAGAACTCGGTGGCTGGAAACACCATATATTTT,CASSENSVAGNTIYF
TRBD1,TRBJ2-7,few,TRBV5-8,TGTGCCAGCAGCTTTCGGGACAGGGTCGTCGACGAGCAGTACTTC,CASSFRDRVVDEQYF
TRBD1,TRBJ2-6,-,TRBV18,TGTGCCAGCTCTCAAGGACAGGCTGGGGCCAACGTCCTGACTTTC,CASSQGQAGANVLTF
-,TRBJ1-4,-,TRBV29-1,TGCAGCGTTGGGCCCGTAGGGGATTCTGAAAAACTGTTTTTT,CSVGPVGDSEKLFF
-,TRBJ2-7,-,TRBV21-1,TGTGCCAGCAACCTCCAAGGGGACTACGAGCAGTACTTC,CASNLQGDYEQYF
-,TRBJ2-7,-,TRBV10-1,TGCGCCAGCAGTGAGTCGGATCCGGTCGCAGGGGCCTACGAGCAGTACTTC,CASSESDPVAGAYEQYF
TRBD2,TRBJ2-7,-,TRBV6-1,TGTGCCAGCAGTAGGAGCCGGGGGGGGTACGAGCAGTACTTC,CASSRSRGGYEQYF
-,TRBJ1-1,-,TRBV27,TGTGCCAGCAGTTTATCGGGGCGGGGGTGGAACACTGAAGCTTTCTTT,CASSLSGRGWNTEAFF
TRBD1,TRBJ2-4,few,TRBV10-1,TGCGCCAGCAGTGTCACAGGGGTCATTCAGTACTTC,CASSVTGVIQYF
-,TRBJ2-5,-,TRBV6-1,TGTGCCAGCAGTGTTTTAGGGGCCGTTGAACAAGAGACCCAGTACTTC,CASSVLGAVEQETQYF
-,TRBJ1-1,-,TRBV6-1,TGTGCCACCCTCACTCCGGGACTACGTGAAGCTTTCTTT,CATLTPGLREAFF
-,TRBJ2-5,once,TRBV2,TGTGCCAGCAGTCAAACCCGGGGAGAGACCCAGTACTTC,CASSQTRGETQYF
TRBD2,TRBJ2-7,-,TRBV19,TGTGCCAGTAGTGCGCTAGCGGGGGTTTCCTACGAGCAGTACTTC,CASSALAGVSYEQYF
-,TRBJ1-2,-,TRBV6-5,TGTGCCAGCAGTTACTCTGGGGGGGCTGGCTATGGCTACACCTTC,CASSYSGGAGYGYTF
TRBD1,TRBJ1-1,few,TRBV4-1,TGCGCCAGCAGCCAGACCCGGGACAGGGGCGCCCTAAACACTGAAGCTTTCTTT,CASSQTRDRGALNTEAFF
-,TRBJ1-1,-,TRBV5-6,TGTGCCAGCAGCTATTTACAGGGCCTGCTGAACACTGAAGCTTTCTTT,CASSYLQGLLNTEAFF
TRBD1,TRBJ1-2,-,TRBV9,TGTGCCAGCAGCGTGGGACAGGGGGGGATACTGTTCTATGGCTACACCTTC,CASSVGQGGILFYGYTF
-,TRBJ2-7,-,TRBV7-6,TGTGCCAGCAGCCCCCAAGGCAGGTACTCCTACGAGCAGTACTTC,CASSPQGRYSYEQYF
TRBD1,TRBJ2-1,-,TRBV6-4,TGTGCCAGCAGTGACACATACAGGACAGGGGTGGTATTTGGTGAGCAGTTCTTC,CASSDTYRTGVVFGEQFF
-,TRBJ2-1,-,TRBV28,TGTGCCAGTAGGAGCCTCAATGAGCAGTTCTTC,CASRSLNEQFF
-,TRBJ1-2,-,TRBV18,TGTGCCAGCTCACCCGGGGAGCACTATGGCTACACCTTC,CASSPGEHYGYTF
-,TRBJ1-4,-,TRBV9,TGTGCCAGCAGCGTAGCAGGGTTTTCGGGTGAAAAACTGTTTTTT,CASSVAGFSGEKLFF
TRBD1,TRBJ1-2,-,TRBV27,TGTGCCAGCAGTTGGAGACAGGGGATCCATGGCTACACCTTC,CASSWRQGIHGYTF
-,TRBJ2-7,-,TRBV7-2,TGTGCCAGCAGCTTCTTTTTCCAGGGCCAGTATGAGCAGTACTTC,CASSFFFQGQYEQYF
TRBD1,TRBJ2-7,-,TRBV25-1,TGTGCCAGCAGTGAATATCAGGGGGCAGGGGGCTACGAGCAGTACTTC,CASSEYQGAGGYEQYF
TRBD1,TRBJ2-1,-,TRBV27,TGTGCCAGCGGCGAACAGGGGTCCTACAATGAGCAGTTCTTC,CASGEQGSYNEQFF